These 16 T cell receptor beta chains originate from one sample sequenced in a study of control samples from healthy donors and cancer patients. This table comes from immunoSEQ multiplex PCR, and its TCRdb copy is limited to in-frame clones, with some not included. The table records roughly 120,000 clones, approximately 94% of them present only once. Sequenced sample: blood. The receptors were gathered from a man aged 25 to 45 in good health.

In this sample, this clone turned up a few times. V gene TRBV4-3 combines with J gene TRBJ1-6, with D maybe TRBD1 (5 bases). The CDR3 is 13 amino acids. Germline V gene data show CDR1 as LGHNA and CDR2 as YSLEER. The germline V and J ends were trimmed by 1 base and 7 bases, with 5 bases remaining between them. CDR3 nucleotide sequence: TGCGCCAGCAGCCAAGCAGGGAATTCACCCCTCCACTTT. It translates to CASSQAGNSPLHF.

This chain connects TRBV10-3 to TRBJ1-1, with TRBD1 identical over 10 bases. This CDR3 region has 16 residues. Unmatched junction bases numbered 5, after V lost 4 bases and J lost 0 bases. CDR1 is ENHRY and CDR2 is SYGVKD in the germline V gene. The CDR3 is CAISVGTGVVNTEAFF. The CDR3 DNA follows: TGTGCCATCAGTGTGGGGACAGGGGTAGTGAACACTGAAGCTTTCTTT.

This sequence joins TRBV19 and TRBJ2-5; TRBD2 aligns across 10 bases. CDR3 length: 15 amino acids. V lost 7 bases and J lost 4; bases outside the gene matches: 9. In germline, CDR1 is LNHDA, CDR2 SQIVND (reference sequence). CDR3 nucleotide sequence: TGTGCCAGTACGGCTAGCGGGGGCCGACTAGAGACCCAGTACTTC. As protein: CASTASGGRLETQYF.

For the CDR3, the DNA is TGTGCCAGTAGTATAGTAAGAGGGAACGAGCAGTACTTC. It codes for CASSIVRGNEQYF. V is TRBV19 and J is TRBJ2-7; D may be TRBD2 (5 bases). This CDR3 comprises 13 residues. Germline V lookup: CDR1 LNHDA, CDR2 SQIVND (reference sequence). V was shortened by 1 base and J by 5 bases, with 9 bases between the two germline ends.

V gene TRBV7-2 combines with J gene TRBJ2-3, with TRBD2 matching 12 bases. Trimming cost V 5 bases and J 0 bases; bases outside gene matches: 12. Germline-derived CDR1 and CDR2 are SGHTA and FQGNSA. CDR3 length: 19 amino acids. In nucleotides, the CDR3 is TGTGCCAGCAGCGTCCGGACTAGCGGGGCCCTCGGGAGCACAGATACGCAGTATTTT. It is translated as CASSVRTSGALGSTDTQYF.

The rearrangement uses TRBV7-8 and TRBJ1-6; no clear D gene. The CDR3 is 18 residues long. V lost 2 bases and J lost 0, with 14 bases in between. Germline CDR1 is SGHVS and CDR2 is FQNEAQ. CDR3 sequence (DNA): TGTGCCAGCAGCTTAACACCCTCGGGGAGCTCCTATAATTCACCCCTCCACTTT. It specifies CASSLTPSGSSYNSPLHF.

The chain employs TRBV10-3 and TRBJ1-2, with D unresolved. The CDR3 spans 11 residues. CDR1 is ENHRY and CDR2 is SYGVKD in the germline V gene. Trimming took 2 bases from V and 5 from J, leaving 3 bases between them. This chain's CDR3 is CAISEHYGYTF. The CDR3 DNA reads TGTGCCATCAGTGAGCATTATGGCTACACCTTC.

The V call is TRBV7-2, the J call TRBJ2-7, with D perhaps matching TRBD1 or TRBD2 (5 bases each). CDR3 length: 14 residues. The germline V and J ends were trimmed by 5 bases and 2 bases, with 13 bases remaining between them. Germline-derived CDR1 and CDR2 are SGHTA and FQGNSA. The CDR3 loop reads CASSLRDGPYEQYF. CDR3 bases: TGTGCCAGCAGCCTTAGGGACGGTCCCTACGAGCAGTACTTC.

The chain joins TRBV27 to TRBJ2-7, with 10 bases identical to TRBD1. The ends lost 4 bases at V and 6 bases at J; junction bases unmatched: 12. Germline values: CDR1 MNHEY, CDR2 SMNVEV (reference sequence). This CDR3 has 16 amino acids. DNA for the CDR3: TGTGCCAGCAGTTCCCCCACCCGGGACAGGGGAGGCGAGCAGTACTTC. This gives the protein CASSSPTRDRGGEQYF.

CDR3 loop: CASSHDRIEAFF. CDR3 in DNA: TGTGCCAGCAGTCATGACAGAATTGAAGCTTTCTTT. The chain carries TRBV6-2 or TRBV6-3 and TRBJ1-1; tentative D call: TRBD1 (5 bases). The length of the CDR3 is 12 residues. V shed 5 bases and J shed 7 bases, with 11 bases lying between them. Germline CDR1 and CDR2: MNHEY and SVGEGT.

This chain uses TRBV5-6 with TRBJ2-2; 7 positions match TRBD1. The germline CDR1 and CDR2 sequences are SGHDT and YYEEEE. V shed 0 bases, J shed 6 bases, and the junction held 5 bases outside the gene matches. This CDR3 has 15 residues. This CDR3 is CASSLAGTAAGELFF. The CDR3 DNA sequence: TGTGCCAGCAGCTTGGCCGGGACAGCCGCCGGGGAGCTGTTTTTT. The entire variable domain, with the rest obtained from reference TRBV5-6 and TRBJ2-2, is as follows: DAGVTQSPTHLIKTRGQQVTLRCSPKSGHDTVSWYQQALGQGPQFIFQYYEEEERQRGNFPDRFSGHQFPNYSSELNVNALLLGDSALYLCASSLAGTAAGELFFGEGSRLTVL.

This clone was detected only once. The V gene is TRBV19, the J gene TRBJ1-2, with 8 nucleotides matching TRBD1. This CDR3 comprises 13 residues. From germline, CDR1 is LNHDA and CDR2 SQIVND (reference sequence). After removal of 7 bases from V and 4 bases from J, the junction contained 5 bases not matched to a gene. The CDR3 region is CASTPGGSYGYTF. In nucleotides, the CDR3 is TGTGCCAGTACCCCAGGGGGCAGCTATGGCTACACCTTC.

The V call is TRBV6-2 or TRBV6-3, the J call TRBJ2-3; TRBD1 agrees at 8 bases. This CDR3 comprises 15 residues. Germline V gene sequence: CDR1 MNHEY, CDR2 SVGEGT. V was pared by 0 bases and J by 7 bases, with 6 bases of the junction left unmatched. Here the CDR3 DNA reads TGTGCCAGCAGTTACTCCGACAGGGGAGCGAATACGCAGTATTTT. It is translated as CASSYSDRGANTQYF.

The genes are TRBV4-1 and TRBJ2-3; TRBD1 agrees at 7 bases. Germline V CDR1 and CDR2: MGHRA, YSYEKL. The CDR3 extends over 16 amino acids. Unmatched junction bases numbered 13, after V lost 4 bases and J lost 6 bases. CDR3 region: CASSLEAGQGVDTQYF. The DNA for the CDR3 is TGCGCCAGCAGCCTAGAAGCCGGGCAGGGGGTGGATACGCAGTATTTT.

The genes are TRBV7-2 and TRBJ2-5, with D tentatively TRBD2 (5 bases). The CDR3 spans 14 residues. The ends were cut back, 2 bases at V and 7 bases at J, with 14 bases in the middle. Germline V gene lookup returns CDR1 SGHTA and CDR2 FQGNSA. The DNA of the CDR3 is TGTGCCAGCAGCTTACTAGCCCCTGAAGGGACCCAGTACTTC. Its translation: CASSLLAPEGTQYF.

V gene TRBV6-2 or TRBV6-3 combines with J gene TRBJ2-1, with 7 nucleotides matching TRBD1. With 6 bases clipped from V and 4 bases from J, the junction kept 12 bases outside the gene matches. The germline V gene has CDR1 MNHEY and CDR2 SVGEGT. The CDR3 contains 16 residues. The CDR3 DNA reads TGTGCCAGCAGCTCACTGGACAGGTCCACTTACAATGAGCAGTTCTTC. Residues: CASSSLDRSTYNEQFF.